This is a list of T cell receptor beta chains from one sample in a study of blood T cell repertoires in COVID-19. The repertoire was sequenced with immunoSEQ multiplex PCR; TCRdb's copy has only in-frame clones and lacks some. The sample carries over 300,000 clones, 85% recorded once. The sequenced material came from peripheral blood. The receptor source for this set is a human donor in a cohort sampled during active COVID-19. Each CDR3 is given with its conserved first and last residue. Fields, in order: J gene, clone size, V gene, D gene, CDR3 DNA, CDR3 protein. The D gene is left open where the match is weak. Size values are once, few and many counts, or a class for expanded clones, and some rows have none.

j_gene: TRBJ1-4
abundance: -
v_gene: TRBV15
d_gene: -
CDR3nt: TGTGCCACCAGCAGAGCAGGGCTCTTCTATGAAAAACTGTTTTTT
CDR3aa: CATSRAGLFYEKLFF

j_gene: TRBJ2-1
abundance: once
v_gene: TRBV6-2/TRBV6-3
d_gene: -
CDR3nt: TGTGCCAGCAGTCTCTTAGGGGGATCCTACAATGAGCAGTTCTTC
CDR3aa: CASSLLGGSYNEQFF

j_gene: TRBJ1-1
abundance: -
v_gene: TRBV3-1/TRBV3-2
d_gene: TRBD1
CDR3nt: TGTGCCAGCAGCCAAGATCATCTCAGGGGGCCGGTGAACACTGAAGCTTTCTTT
CDR3aa: CASSQDHLRGPVNTEAFF

j_gene: TRBJ1-1
abundance: -
v_gene: TRBV2
d_gene: TRBD1
CDR3nt: TGTGCCAGCACCCCAGACAGGGACGGGACTGAAGCTTTCTTT
CDR3aa: CASTPDRDGTEAFF

j_gene: TRBJ2-3
abundance: -
v_gene: TRBV19
d_gene: -
CDR3nt: TGTGCCAGTAGTATTGCGGGTAGCACAGATACGCAGTATTTT
CDR3aa: CASSIAGSTDTQYF

j_gene: TRBJ2-1
abundance: -
v_gene: TRBV7-9
d_gene: TRBD2
CDR3nt: TGTGCCAGCAGCTCACCGACTAGCGGGGCCTACAATGAGCAGTTCTTC
CDR3aa: CASSSPTSGAYNEQFF

j_gene: TRBJ2-3
abundance: -
v_gene: TRBV20-1
d_gene: TRBD2
CDR3nt: TGCAGTGCTAGTCTAGCGGGGTATCAAGATACGCAGTATTTT
CDR3aa: CSASLAGYQDTQYF

j_gene: TRBJ2-7
abundance: -
v_gene: TRBV27
d_gene: -
CDR3nt: TGTGCCAGCAGTTTAAAAGCTTCCTACGAGCAGTACTTC
CDR3aa: CASSLKASYEQYF

j_gene: TRBJ1-1
abundance: -
v_gene: TRBV2
d_gene: TRBD1
CDR3nt: TGTGCCAGCAGTGTACGGACAGGGAACACTGAAGCTTTCTTT
CDR3aa: CASSVRTGNTEAFF

j_gene: TRBJ1-2
abundance: once
v_gene: TRBV20-1
d_gene: -
CDR3nt: TGCAGTGCTAGCCGGGGGGATGGCTACACCTTC
CDR3aa: CSASRGDGYTF

j_gene: TRBJ1-4
abundance: -
v_gene: TRBV7-8
d_gene: -
CDR3nt: TGTGCCAGCAGGGTTCCGGGAGATGAAAAACTGTTTTTT
CDR3aa: CASRVPGDEKLFF

j_gene: TRBJ2-2
abundance: -
v_gene: TRBV6-2/TRBV6-3
d_gene: TRBD1
CDR3nt: TGTGCCAGCAGTTACTCGGGACAGGTCACGTTCACCGGGGAGCTGTTTTTT
CDR3aa: CASSYSGQVTFTGELFF

j_gene: TRBJ1-4
abundance: -
v_gene: TRBV12-3/TRBV12-4
d_gene: -
CDR3nt: TGTGCCAGCAGTTTAGGGACACCTGAAAAACTGTTTTTT
CDR3aa: CASSLGTPEKLFF

j_gene: TRBJ1-1
abundance: -
v_gene: TRBV11-3
d_gene: -
CDR3nt: TGTGCCAGCAGCTTAGATAGCAGCACTGAAGCTTTCTTT
CDR3aa: CASSLDSSTEAFF

j_gene: TRBJ1-1
abundance: few
v_gene: TRBV3-1/TRBV3-2
d_gene: TRBD1
CDR3nt: TGTGCCAGCAGCCCCAACAGGGGCACTGAAGCTTTCTTT
CDR3aa: CASSPNRGTEAFF

j_gene: TRBJ2-7
abundance: -
v_gene: TRBV7-2
d_gene: -
CDR3nt: TGTGCCAGCAGCTTGAGCTACGAGCAGTACTTC
CDR3aa: CASSLSYEQYF

j_gene: TRBJ2-7
abundance: -
v_gene: TRBV15
d_gene: -
CDR3nt: TGTGCCACCAGCTCGCATATCCGGGCCCTACCGGGGGAGCAGTACTTC
CDR3aa: CATSSHIRALPGEQYF

j_gene: TRBJ1-5
abundance: -
v_gene: TRBV5-5
d_gene: -
CDR3nt: TGTGCCAGCAGCTTCTATGGGGGAGGGCTTAATCAGCCCCAGCATTTT
CDR3aa: CASSFYGGGLNQPQHF

j_gene: TRBJ2-7
abundance: -
v_gene: TRBV27
d_gene: -
CDR3nt: TGTGCCAGCAGTCACCTGAGCTCCTACGAGCAGTACTTC
CDR3aa: CASSHLSSYEQYF

j_gene: TRBJ2-2
abundance: -
v_gene: TRBV5-6
d_gene: -
CDR3nt: TGTGCCAGCAGCTTGGCTGGGGCAGGGTCCGGGGAGCTGTTTTTT
CDR3aa: CASSLAGAGSGELFF

j_gene: TRBJ1-1
abundance: -
v_gene: TRBV11-3
d_gene: TRBD1
CDR3nt: TGTGCCAGCAGCTTAGGACAGGGCAGGAACACTGAAGCTTTCTTT
CDR3aa: CASSLGQGRNTEAFF

j_gene: TRBJ2-1
abundance: -
v_gene: TRBV11-2
d_gene: TRBD2
CDR3nt: TGTGCCAGCAGCTTCCCGGGGGGGCTCTACAATGAGCAGTTCTTC
CDR3aa: CASSFPGGLYNEQFF

j_gene: TRBJ2-7
abundance: -
v_gene: TRBV3-1/TRBV3-2
d_gene: -
CDR3nt: TGTGCCAGCAGCCCTTTACGGGGTGGGTCCTACGAGCAGTACTTC
CDR3aa: CASSPLRGGSYEQYF

j_gene: TRBJ2-3
abundance: -
v_gene: TRBV27
d_gene: -
CDR3nt: TGTGCCAGCACCACGGACATCACAGATACGCAGTATTTT
CDR3aa: CASTTDITDTQYF

j_gene: TRBJ2-7
abundance: -
v_gene: TRBV12-5
d_gene: -
CDR3nt: TGTGCTAGTGGTTTGGCCGTCAGGGTGGCCGAGCAGTACTTC
CDR3aa: CASGLAVRVAEQYF

j_gene: TRBJ1-4
abundance: -
v_gene: TRBV6-5
d_gene: -
CDR3nt: TGTGCCAGCAGCCTCGACTTTGCAACTAATGAAAAACTGTTTTTT
CDR3aa: CASSLDFATNEKLFF

j_gene: TRBJ2-7
abundance: -
v_gene: TRBV7-3
d_gene: TRBD1
CDR3nt: TGTGCCAGCAGCTTGGGACAGGGGTCCTCCTACGAGCAGTACTTC
CDR3aa: CASSLGQGSSYEQYF

j_gene: TRBJ1-6
abundance: -
v_gene: TRBV10-2
d_gene: TRBD1
CDR3nt: TGCGCCAGCAGGGCCCACGGACAGGGAATACTATCACCCCTCCACTTT
CDR3aa: CASRAHGQGILSPLHF

j_gene: TRBJ1-5
abundance: -
v_gene: TRBV6-1
d_gene: -
CDR3nt: TGTGCCAGCAGTGACCCGGGAGAGCCCCAGCATTTT
CDR3aa: CASSDPGEPQHF